The clone carrying this TCR beta chain has just a few counts. This entry is derived from a study of response to subunit inactivated influenza vaccine. TCRdb re-derived calls from the RT-PCR reads in MiXCR, one entry per CDR3 protein. This table has some 540,000 distinct CDR3 sequences, around 21% appearing once. Germline V CDR1 and CDR2: DFQATT, SNEGSKA (reference sequence). This CDR3 is 12 amino acids long. V lost 3 bases and J 8 bases, leaving 11 bases between the germline ends. In addition, the sample was reused for a study of T cells expressing NK-cell markers. As that study records: UMIs were included in TCR beta cDNA generated by 5'RACE template switching. CD3+CD56+NKG2C+, CD3+CD56+NKG2C- and CD3+CD56-NKG2C+ T cells, once sorted, supplied the TCR beta repertoires. The same clonotypes also predominated in the CD3+CD56-NKG2C+ fraction of a few donors.

The sequencing here drew on CD4+ T cells sorted from PBMCs, taken roughly 12 days after vaccination. V is TRBV20-1 and J is TRBJ2-1; D is uncertain. The TCR originated in a man aged 50-60 years who received an inactivated influenza vaccine. This CDR3 is CSASKGKDEQFF. The CDR3 nucleotides read TGCAGTGCTAGTAAGGGTAAGGATGAGCAGTTCTTC.